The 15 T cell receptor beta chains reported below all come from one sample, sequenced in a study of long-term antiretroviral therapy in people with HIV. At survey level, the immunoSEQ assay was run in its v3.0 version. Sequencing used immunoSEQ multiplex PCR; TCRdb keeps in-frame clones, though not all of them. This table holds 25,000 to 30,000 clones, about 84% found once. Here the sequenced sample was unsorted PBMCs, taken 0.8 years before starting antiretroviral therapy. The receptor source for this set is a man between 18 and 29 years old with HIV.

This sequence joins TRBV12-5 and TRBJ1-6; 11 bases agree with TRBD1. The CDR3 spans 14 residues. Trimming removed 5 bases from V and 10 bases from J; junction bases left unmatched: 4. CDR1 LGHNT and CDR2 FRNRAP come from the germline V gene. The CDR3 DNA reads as TGTGCTAGTGGTATAGGACAGGGGGCCTCACCCCTCCACTTT. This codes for CASGIGQGASPLHF. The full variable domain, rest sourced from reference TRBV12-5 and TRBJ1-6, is DARVTQTPRHKVTEMGQEVTMRCQPILGHNTVFWYRQTMMQGLELLAYFRNRAPLDDSGMPKDRFSAEMPDATLATLKIQPSEPRDSAVYFCASGIGQGASPLHFGNGTRLTVT.

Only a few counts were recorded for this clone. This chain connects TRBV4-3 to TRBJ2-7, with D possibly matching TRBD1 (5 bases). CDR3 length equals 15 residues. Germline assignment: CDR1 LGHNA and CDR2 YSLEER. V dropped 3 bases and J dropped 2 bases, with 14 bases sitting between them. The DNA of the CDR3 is TGCGCCAGCAGCCAGGAAGGAACAGGAGCCTACGAGCAGTACTTC. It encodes CASSQEGTGAYEQYF.

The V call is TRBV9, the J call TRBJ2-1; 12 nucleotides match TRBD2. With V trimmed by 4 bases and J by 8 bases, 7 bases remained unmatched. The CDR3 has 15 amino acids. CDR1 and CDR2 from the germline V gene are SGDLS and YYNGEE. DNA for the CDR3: TGTGCCAGCAGCCCTAGCGGGGGGGCCGGGGATGAGCAGTTCTTC. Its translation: CASSPSGGAGDEQFF.

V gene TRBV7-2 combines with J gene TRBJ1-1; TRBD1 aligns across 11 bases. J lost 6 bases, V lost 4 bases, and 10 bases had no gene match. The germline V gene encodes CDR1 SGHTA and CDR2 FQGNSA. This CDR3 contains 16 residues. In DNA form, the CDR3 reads TGTGCCAGCAGCTGGGGACAGGGGGAGGGTTTCGCTGAAGCTTTCTTT. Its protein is CASSWGQGEGFAEAFF.

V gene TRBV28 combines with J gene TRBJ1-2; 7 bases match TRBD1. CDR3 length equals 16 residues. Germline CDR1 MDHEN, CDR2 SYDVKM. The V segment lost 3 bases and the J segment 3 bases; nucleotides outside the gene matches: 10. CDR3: CASSFPSQGGDYGYTF. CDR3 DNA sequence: TGTGCCAGCAGTTTCCCCTCCCAGGGGGGGGACTATGGCTACACCTTC.

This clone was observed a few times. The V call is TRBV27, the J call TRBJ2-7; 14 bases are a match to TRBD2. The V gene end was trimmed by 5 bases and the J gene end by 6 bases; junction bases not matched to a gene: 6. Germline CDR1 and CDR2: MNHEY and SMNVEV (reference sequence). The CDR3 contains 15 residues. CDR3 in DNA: TGTGCCAGCAGTCCAGGGACTAGCGGGAGTATCGAGCAGTACTTC. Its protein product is CASSPGTSGSIEQYF.

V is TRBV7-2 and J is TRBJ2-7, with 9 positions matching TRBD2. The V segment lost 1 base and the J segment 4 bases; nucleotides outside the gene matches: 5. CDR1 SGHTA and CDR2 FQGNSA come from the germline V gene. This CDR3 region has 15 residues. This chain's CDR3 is CASSLGRGGRYEQYF. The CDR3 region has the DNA TGTGCCAGCAGCTTAGGGCGGGGGGGCCGATACGAGCAGTACTTC. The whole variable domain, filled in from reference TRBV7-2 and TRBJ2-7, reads GAGVSQSPSNKVTEKGKDVELRCDPISGHTALYWYRQSLGQGLEFLIYFQGNSAPDKSGLPSDRFSAERTGGSVSTLTIQRTQQEDSAVYLCASSLGRGGRYEQYFGPGTRLTVT.

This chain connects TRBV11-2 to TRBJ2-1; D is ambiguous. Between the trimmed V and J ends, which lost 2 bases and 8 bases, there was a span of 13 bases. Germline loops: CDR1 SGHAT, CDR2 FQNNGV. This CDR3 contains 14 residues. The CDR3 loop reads CASSLWVQPDEQFF. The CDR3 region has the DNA TGTGCCAGCAGCTTATGGGTCCAGCCGGATGAGCAGTTCTTC.

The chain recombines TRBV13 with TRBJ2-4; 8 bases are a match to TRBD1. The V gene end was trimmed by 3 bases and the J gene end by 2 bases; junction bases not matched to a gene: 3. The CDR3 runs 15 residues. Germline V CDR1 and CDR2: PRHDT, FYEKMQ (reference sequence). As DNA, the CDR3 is TGTGCCAGCAGCTTCCAGGGGGCGCCCAAAAACATTCAGTACTTC. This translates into CASSFQGAPKNIQYF.

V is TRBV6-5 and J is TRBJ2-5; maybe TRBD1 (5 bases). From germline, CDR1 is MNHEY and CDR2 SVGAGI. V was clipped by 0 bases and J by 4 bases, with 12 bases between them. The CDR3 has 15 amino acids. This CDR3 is CASSYSRVSRETQYF. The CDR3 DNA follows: TGTGCCAGCAGTTACTCCAGGGTATCAAGAGAGACCCAGTACTTC.

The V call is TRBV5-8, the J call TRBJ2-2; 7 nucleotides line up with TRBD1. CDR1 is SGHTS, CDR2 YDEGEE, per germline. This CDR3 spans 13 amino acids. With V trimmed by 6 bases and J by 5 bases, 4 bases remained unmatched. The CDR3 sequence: CASNKQGTGELFF. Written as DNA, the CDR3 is TGTGCCAGCAACAAACAGGGGACCGGGGAGCTGTTTTTT.

In nucleotides, the CDR3 is TGTGCCAGCAGCCCGATGACTAGCTACTCCGAGCAGTACTTC. Amino acid sequence: CASSPMTSYSEQYF. The rearrangement links TRBV11-2 to TRBJ2-7, with TRBD2 matching over 7 bases. The CDR3 loop spans 14 amino acids. Germline V gene sequence: CDR1 SGHAT, CDR2 FQNNGV. Germline trimming cut 5 bases from V and 6 bases from J; bases unmatched to any gene: 10.

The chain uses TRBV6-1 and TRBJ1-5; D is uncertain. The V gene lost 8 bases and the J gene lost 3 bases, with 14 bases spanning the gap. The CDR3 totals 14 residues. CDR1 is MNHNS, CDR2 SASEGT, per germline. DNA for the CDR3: TGTGCCAGCCGGGTTGGGCAGCTCAATCAGCCCCAGCATTTT. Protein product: CASRVGQLNQPQHF.

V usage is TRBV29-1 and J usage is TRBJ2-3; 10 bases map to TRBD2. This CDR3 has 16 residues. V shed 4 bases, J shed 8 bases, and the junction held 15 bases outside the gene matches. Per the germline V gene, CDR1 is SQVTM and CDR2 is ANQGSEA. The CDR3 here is CSVGDSGGSLYVTQYF. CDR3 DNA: TGCAGCGTTGGTGATAGCGGGGGGTCCCTTTATGTTACGCAGTATTTT.

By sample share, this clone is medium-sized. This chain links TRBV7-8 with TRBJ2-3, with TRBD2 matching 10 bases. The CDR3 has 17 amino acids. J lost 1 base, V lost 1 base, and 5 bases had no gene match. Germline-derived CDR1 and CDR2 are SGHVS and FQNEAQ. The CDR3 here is CASSLGQRGGRTDTQYF. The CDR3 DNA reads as TGTGCCAGCAGCTTAGGTCAGCGGGGGGGCCGCACAGATACGCAGTATTTT. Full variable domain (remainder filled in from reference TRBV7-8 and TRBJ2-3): GAGVSQSPRYKVAKRGQDVALRCDPISGHVSLFWYQQALGQGPEFLTYFQNEAQLDKSGLPSDRFFAERPEGSVSTLKIQRTQQEDSAVYLCASSLGQRGGRTDTQYFGPGTRLTVL.